These 23 T cell receptor beta chains came from one sample sequenced in a study of human T cells and chemical hapten exposure. TCRdb ran MiXCR on the 5' RACE reads and lists one entry per CDR3 protein. There are some 78,000 distinct CDR3 sequences in the sample; about 7.7% occur only once, and 2% to 2.5% lies in the top ten. Total RNA came from unfractionated whole blood. These receptors were obtained from a male donor in good health.

This clonotype appeared many times. The chain couples TRBV29-1 to TRBJ1-1; the D gene is possibly TRBD1 (5 bases). Germline V gene sequence: CDR1 SQVTM, CDR2 ANQGSEA. The CDR3 consists of 14 residues. The V and J ends lost 7 bases and 0 bases respectively, with 15 bases between them. This CDR3 is CSAEFTGMNTEAFF. The CDR3 DNA is TGCAGCGCCGAATTTACAGGCATGAACACTGAAGCTTTCTTT. The variable domain in full, with the rest retrieved from reference TRBV29-1 and TRBJ1-1, is SAVISQKPSRDICQRGTSLTIQCQVDSQVTMMFWYRQQPGQSLTLIATANQGSEATYESGFVIDKFPISRPNLTFSTLTVSNMSPEDSSIYLCSAEFTGMNTEAFFGQGTRLTVV.

With respect to this clonotype: This may be a read error: a much more frequent sequence differs by one nucleotide. The chain recombines TRBV7-6 with TRBJ2-5, with 7 bases lining up with TRBD2. The germline V gene has CDR1 SGHVS and CDR2 FNYEAQ. CDR3 length: 15 residues. DNA of the CDR3: TGTCCCAGCAGCCCGACTGGGAGGGACCAAGAGACCCAGTACTTC. Its protein is CPSSPTGRDQETQYF.

This clonotype occurred a few times. The chain links TRBV15 to TRBJ1-5, with D hard to call. Trimming took off 0 bases at V and 9 bases at J, with 9 bases between the two ends. Germline CDR1 and CDR2: LNHNV and YYDKDF (reference sequence). The length of the CDR3 is 13 residues. The CDR3 DNA follows: TGTGCCACCAGCAGAGATGTGATCGGGCCCCAGCATTTT. As protein: CATSRDVIGPQHF. Together with reference TRBV15 and TRBJ1-5, the CDR3 gives the full variable domain: DAMVIQNPRYQVTQFGKPVTLSCSQTLNHNVMYWYQQKSSQAPKLLFHYYDKDFNNEADTPDNFQSRRPNTSFCFLDIRSPGLGDTAMYLCATSRDVIGPQHFGDGTRLSIL.

In its sample, this clonotype was seen many times. This chain links TRBV7-6 with TRBJ2-3; D not resolved. V lost 4 bases and J lost 0, with 11 bases in between. This CDR3 has 15 amino acids. Germline V lookup: CDR1 SGHVS, CDR2 FNYEAQ. CDR3 protein: CASSSRDTSTDTQYF. CDR3 nucleotide sequence: TGTGCCAGCAGCTCTAGAGACACTAGCACAGATACGCAGTATTTT.

This clonotype was counted many times. V and J are TRBV29-1 and TRBJ2-1, with 12 bases matching TRBD1. V lost 4 bases to trimming and J lost 9 bases; unmatched junction nucleotides: 7. There are 14 residues in the CDR3. The germline CDR1 and CDR2 sequences are SQVTM and ANQGSEA. The CDR3 is CSVVPGQGAGEQFF. As DNA, the CDR3 is TGCAGCGTTGTTCCGGGACAGGGGGCTGGTGAGCAGTTCTTC.

The chain uses TRBV3-1 and TRBJ2-5; D unresolved. Germline V CDR1 and CDR2: LGHDT, YNNKEL (reference sequence). This CDR3 has 15 residues. Trimming stripped 3 bases from V and 2 bases from J, with 13 bases between. This CDR3 is CASSQVYPDQETQYF. The CDR3 nucleotides read TGTGCCAGCAGCCAGGTCTACCCGGATCAAGAGACCCAGTACTTC.

The V call is TRBV5-1, the J call TRBJ2-3, with 7 nucleotides matching TRBD2. The CDR3 loop spans 18 amino acids. V shed 0 bases and J 0 bases; nucleotides not matched to a gene: 10. CDR1 is SGHRS and CDR2 is YFSETQ in the germline V gene. The CDR3 coding sequence is TGCGCCAGCAGCTTGGCGAGCGGGATCATCATAAGCACAGATACGCAGTATTTT. Protein product: CASSLASGIIISTDTQYF.

The chain recombines TRBV6-2 or TRBV6-3 with TRBJ1-5; 8 nucleotides match TRBD1. Germline assignment: CDR1 MNHEY and CDR2 SVGEGT. Trimming cost V 6 bases and J 1 base; bases outside gene matches: 5. There are 15 residues in the CDR3. This CDR3 is CASRSTGGSNQPQHF. The CDR3 nucleotides are TGTGCCAGCAGATCTACAGGGGGAAGCAATCAGCCCCAGCATTTT.

The V gene is TRBV5-1, the J gene TRBJ2-7, with TRBD2 matching over 8 bases. Germline CDR1 reads SGHRS; CDR2 reads YFSETQ. The CDR3 is 15 amino acids. The V gene end was trimmed by 5 bases and the J gene end by 3 bases; junction bases not matched to a gene: 10. CDR3 residues: CASSYLTGTSYEQYF. The CDR3 nucleotides are TGCGCCAGCAGTTACCTAACCGGGACTAGCTACGAGCAGTACTTC.

This clonotype was seen repeatedly, ten times or more. The chain couples TRBV4-2 to TRBJ2-5; D unresolved. There are 13 residues in the CDR3. Germline V gene sequence: CDR1 LGHNA, CDR2 YNFKEQ. V lost 3 bases to trimming and J lost 3 bases, with 8 bases between them. DNA for the CDR3: TGTGCCAGCAGCCATGACTGGAAAGAGACCCAGTACTTC. Residues: CASSHDWKETQYF.

This clonotype was observed a handful of times. The V call is TRBV3-1, the J call TRBJ1-2; D not resolved. Trimming pared 1 base from V and 5 bases from J, leaving 5 bases between. The CDR3 has 12 amino acids. In germline, CDR1 is LGHDT, CDR2 YNNKEL (reference sequence). CDR3 coding DNA: TGTGCCAGCAGCCAAGTAGAATATGGCTACACCTTC. This encodes CASSQVEYGYTF.

In this sample, this clonotype turned up many times. The chain combines TRBV19 with TRBJ2-1; 13 bases line up with TRBD2. The CDR3 consists of 16 residues. V gave up 1 base and J gave up 7 bases; unmatched junction bases: 4. Germline CDR1 reads LNHDA; CDR2 reads SQIVND (reference sequence). CDR3 nucleotides: TGTGCCAGTAGTATAGGGACTAGCGGGAGTAAGAATGAGCAGTTCTTC. Its protein product is CASSIGTSGSKNEQFF.

This chain links TRBV12-3 or TRBV12-4 with TRBJ2-1, with D unresolved. The CDR3 is 13 residues long. Trimming took 7 bases from V and 9 from J, leaving 16 bases between them. Here the CDR3 DNA reads TGTGCCAGCAACAAAGACCTAATCAGTGAGCAGTTCTTC. It translates to CASNKDLISEQFF.

This clonotype was counted a few times. The V and J genes are TRBV19 and TRBJ1-1; maybe TRBD1 (5 bases). The V gene lost 7 bases and the J gene lost 7 bases, with 22 bases spanning the gap. The CDR3 loop spans 15 amino acids. Germline V CDR1 and CDR2: LNHDA, SQIVND (reference sequence). The CDR3 DNA follows: TGTGCCAGTACCTGGCGGAATGAGGGACTTAGTGAAGCTTTCTTT. This sequence encodes CASTWRNEGLSEAFF.

The chain carries TRBV5-1 and TRBJ2-3; D gene unclear. Trimming took off 0 bases at V and 5 bases at J, with 10 bases between the two ends. CDR1 SGHRS and CDR2 YFSETQ come from the germline V gene. The CDR3 contains 14 residues. The CDR3 reads CASSLGLERDTQYF. The CDR3 DNA sequence: TGCGCCAGCAGCTTGGGACTTGAGAGAGATACGCAGTATTTT.

V usage is TRBV5-1 and J usage is TRBJ1-1; D is ambiguous. The CDR3 is 15 residues long. Germline CDR1 SGHRS, CDR2 YFSETQ. The V and J ends lost 0 bases and 3 bases respectively, with 12 bases between them. The CDR3 spells CASSLGGSADTEAFF. The DNA for the CDR3 is TGCGCCAGCAGCTTGGGAGGGTCCGCGGACACTGAAGCTTTCTTT.

In its sample, this clonotype was seen many times. The V gene is TRBV7-2, the J gene TRBJ2-1; 9 nucleotides align to TRBD2. The CDR3 is 16 amino acids. The V gene's germline CDR1 is SGHTA and CDR2 FQGNSA. With 5 bases clipped from V and 4 bases from J, the junction kept 9 bases outside the gene matches. CDR3 region: CASSLSGSTGYNEQFF. As DNA, the CDR3 is TGTGCCAGCAGCCTTAGCGGGAGTACCGGATACAATGAGCAGTTCTTC.

This clonotype was counted a few times. The junction departs from the called germline gene at one end, perhaps through a read error. The genes are TRBV29-1 and TRBJ2-5; 10 bases are shared with TRBD1. The CDR3 runs 13 residues. The germline V gene encodes CDR1 SQVTM and CDR2 ANQGSEA. CDR3 loop: CSVDLTGGLSGDF. The CDR3 region has the DNA TGCAGCGTTGATTTGACAGGGGGCTTGTCGGGGGACTTC.

The chain uses TRBV30 and TRBJ2-3; 9 bases match TRBD2. The CDR3 has 14 amino acids. V gave up 2 bases and J gave up 4 bases; unmatched junction bases: 4. Per germline, CDR1 GTSNPN and CDR2 SVGIG (reference sequence). CDR3 sequence (DNA): TGTGCCTGGAGTCGGGCGGGAGGGCCAGATACGCAGTATTTT. Protein: CAWSRAGGPDTQYF.

The sample holds a few counts of this clonotype. The rearrangement joins TRBV27 to TRBJ2-7, with a tentative D call TRBD1 (7 bases). The V end was cut by 5 bases, the J end by 2 bases, with 13 bases between. CDR1 and CDR2 (germline): MNHEY, SMNVEV (reference sequence). CDR3 length equals 14 residues. Here the CDR3 reads CASSVQGGPYEQYF. DNA of the CDR3: TGTGCCAGCAGTGTCCAGGGGGGACCCTACGAGCAGTACTTC.

J is TRBJ2-1 and V is TRBV9; D unresolved. Germline V lookup: CDR1 SGDLS, CDR2 YYNGEE. The CDR3 has 16 residues. Between the trimmed V and J ends, which lost 0 bases and 8 bases, there was a span of 18 bases. This CDR3 reads CASSVARPGLLDEQFF. CDR3 sequence (DNA): TGTGCCAGCAGCGTAGCCAGGCCTGGCCTCCTGGATGAGCAGTTCTTC.

This clonotype was detected many times. This chain joins TRBV6-6 and TRBJ2-1; the D is unclear. V was pared by 1 base and J by 0 bases, with 7 bases between. Germline V gene sequence: CDR1 MNHNY, CDR2 SVGAGI (reference sequence). There are 15 residues in the CDR3. CDR3 sequence reads: CASSYYGSSYNEQFF. The CDR3 DNA is TGTGCCAGCAGTTACTATGGAAGCTCCTACAATGAGCAGTTCTTC.

This clonotype was recorded many times. This chain connects TRBV9 to TRBJ2-1, with 10 positions matching TRBD1. Germline CDR1 and CDR2: SGDLS and YYNGEE. Unmatched junction bases numbered 11, after V lost 0 bases and J lost 8 bases. This CDR3 region has 17 residues. DNA of the CDR3: TGTGCCAGCAGCGTAGCTGTTAGGGGACAGGGGTCCCATGAGCAGTTCTTC. This codes for CASSVAVRGQGSHEQFF.